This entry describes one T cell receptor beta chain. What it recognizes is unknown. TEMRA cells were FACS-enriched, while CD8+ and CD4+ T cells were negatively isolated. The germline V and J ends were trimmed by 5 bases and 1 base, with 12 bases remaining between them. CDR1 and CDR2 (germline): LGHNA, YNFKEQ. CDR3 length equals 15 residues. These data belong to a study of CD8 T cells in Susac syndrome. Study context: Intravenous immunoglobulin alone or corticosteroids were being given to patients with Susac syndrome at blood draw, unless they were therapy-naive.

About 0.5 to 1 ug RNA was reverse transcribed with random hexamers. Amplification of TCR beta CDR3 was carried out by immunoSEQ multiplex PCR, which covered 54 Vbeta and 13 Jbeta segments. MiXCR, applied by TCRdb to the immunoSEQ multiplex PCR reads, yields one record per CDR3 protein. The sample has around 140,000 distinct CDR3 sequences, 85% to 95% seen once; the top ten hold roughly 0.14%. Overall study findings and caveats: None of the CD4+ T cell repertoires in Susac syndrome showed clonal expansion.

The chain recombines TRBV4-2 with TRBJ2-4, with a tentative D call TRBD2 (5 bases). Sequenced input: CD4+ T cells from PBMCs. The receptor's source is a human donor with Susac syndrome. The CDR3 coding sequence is TGTGCCAGCAGCGTCGAGCCGGGGGCCAAAAACATTCAGTACTTC. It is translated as CASSVEPGAKNIQYF.